This record covers a single T cell receptor (beta chain). Trimming removed 2 bases from V and 0 bases from J, with 9 bases in between. Germline assignment: CDR1 MGHRA and CDR2 YSYEKL. The length of the CDR3 is 15 residues. Only in-frame clones appear in the TCRdb table, and some are missing; sequencing was by immunoSEQ multiplex PCR. The data show some 50,000 clones, with about 88% seen just once and about 5% held by the top ten. The data were obtained in a study of blood T cell repertoires in COVID-19. Study-level information: Acute-phase and convalescent COVID-19 samples originated in the United States, Italy and Spain.

The receptor was isolated from a man aged 40-55 years with active COVID-19. This chain connects TRBV4-1 to TRBJ2-3; no clear D. Sequenced sample: peripheral blood. As DNA, the CDR3 is TGCGCCAGCAGCCAATACACAGTAAGCACAGATACGCAGTATTTT. Translation gives CASSQYTVSTDTQYF.